The source of this TCR beta chain is a study of cytomegalovirus exposure and HLA in healthy donors. Broader study findings: Associated with cytomegalovirus, according to the listing, were 170 or so TCR beta chains.

Sequencing was performed with immunoSEQ multiplex PCR; in TCRdb, only in-frame clones are kept and a portion is missing. The sample has under 300,000 clones, around 89% seen once. On this clone itself: Its antigen remains unknown.

The donors were part of the approximately 120-subject validation cohort, which stood apart from the 666-subject first cohort. Sequenced input: PBMCs. This receptor was obtained from a woman aged 18-29 years in good health and CMV-seronegative.

The CDR3 here is CASSGTGVGGYTF. The DNA of the CDR3 is TGTGCCAGCAGCGGGACAGGGGTAGGTGGCTACACCTTC. The J gene is TRBJ1-2, the V gene TRBV7-2; 10 bases agree with TRBD1. V shed 5 bases and J 7 bases; nucleotides not matched to a gene: 4. This CDR3 comprises 13 residues. CDR1 and CDR2 (germline): SGHTA, FQGNSA.